The rows below give T cell receptor beta chains drawn from one sample of a study of early T cells in non-severe SARS-CoV-2 infection. TCRdb passed the 5' RACE reads through MiXCR, listing each CDR3 protein once. The sample contains some 40,000 distinct CDR3 sequences, around 6.5% of which appear only once. Sequencing used whole blood, obtained at baseline. The receptor set was obtained from an adult who was a healthcare worker with PCR-confirmed SARS-CoV-2 infection or an uninfected control (not recorded which). Each CDR3 is given with its conserved first and last residue. The D gene is left open where the match is weak. Only part of the rows carry a size: once, few, many, or a class if the clone is expanded.

many	TRBV2	TRBJ2-7	NA	CARAQGSGYEQYF	TGTGCCAGGGCACAGGGTTCGGGCTACGAGCAGTACTTC
NA	TRBV4-3	TRBJ2-2	NA	CASSQDPEGSAGELFF	TGCGCCAGCAGCCAAGATCCGGAAGGGAGTGCCGGGGAGCTGTTTTTT
many	TRBV5-4	TRBJ1-1	NA	CASSLDSQNTEAFF	TGTGCCAGCAGCTTGGACAGTCAGAACACTGAAGCTTTCTTT
many	TRBV6-1	TRBJ2-7	NA	CASSEQAYEQYF	TGTGCCAGCAGTGAACAAGCCTACGAGCAGTACTTC
few	TRBV24-1	TRBJ2-3	TRBD1	CATSEPRGLDTQYF	TGTGCCACCAGTGAACCCAGGGGGCTGGATACGCAGTATTTT
few	TRBV4-3	TRBJ1-6	NA	CASRGSYNSPLHF	TGCGCCAGCAGGGGCTCCTATAATTCACCCCTCCACTTT
NA	TRBV6-5	TRBJ2-5	TRBD1	CASSYPEGQGGETQYF	TGTGCCAGCAGTTACCCCGAGGGACAGGGGGGAGAGACCCAGTACTTC
NA	TRBV4-2	TRBJ1-1	NA	CASSQDGLFQAFF	TGTGCCAGCAGCCAAGATGGGCTGTTCCAGGCTTTCTTT
NA	TRBV5-4	TRBJ1-6	TRBD1	CASSSRGLNSPLHF	TGTGCCAGCAGCTCAAGGGGGCTGAATTCACCCCTCCACTTT
NA	TRBV27	TRBJ1-5	NA	CASSSGVGNQPQHF	TGTGCCAGCAGTTCTGGGGTAGGAAATCAGCCCCAGCATTTT
many	TRBV19	TRBJ2-1	NA	CASSTFQLGNQFF	TGTGCCAGTAGTACCTTTCAACTGGGGAACCAGTTCTTC
many	TRBV4-1	TRBJ1-5	NA	CASSLPGEPQHF	TGCGCCAGCAGCCTACCCGGAGAGCCCCAGCATTTT
many	TRBV20-1	TRBJ1-5	TRBD1	CSAAQGTAWAQPQHF	TGCAGTGCTGCCCAAGGGACAGCTTGGGCTCAGCCCCAGCATTTT
many	TRBV16	TRBJ1-2	NA	CASSQWSVGGSGYTF	TGTGCCAGCAGCCAATGGTCCGTAGGCGGCTCTGGCTACACCTTC
many	TRBV7-2	TRBJ2-3	TRBD2	CASSSFSGRETDTQYF	TGTGCCAGCAGCAGCTTTAGCGGGAGGGAGACAGATACGCAGTATTTT
NA	TRBV5-4	TRBJ1-1	NA	CVSTAPGTSHEAFF	TGTGTCAGCACCGCGCCGGGAACCTCCCATGAAGCTTTCTTT
few	TRBV3-1	TRBJ2-7	NA	CASSLARSSYEQYF	TGTGCCAGCAGCCTTGCGCGGAGCTCCTACGAGCAGTACTTC
NA	TRBV7-2	TRBJ2-7	NA	CASNRDGRRYEQYF	TGTGCCAGCAACCGCGATGGTAGGAGGTACGAGCAGTACTTC
many	TRBV6-5	TRBJ2-3	TRBD2	CASSYVREEADTQYF	TGTGCCAGCAGTTACGTGCGGGAGGAGGCAGATACGCAGTATTTT
many	TRBV28	TRBJ1-3	NA	CASSFQFSGNTIYF	TGTGCCAGCAGTTTCCAGTTCTCTGGAAACACCATATATTTT
few	TRBV30	TRBJ1-6	NA	CAWSGGRNNSPLHF	TGTGCCTGGAGCGGGGGACGAAATAATTCACCCCTCCACTTT
few	TRBV20-1	TRBJ2-7	NA	CSANGKGYEQYF	TGCAGTGCTAATGGGAAGGGGTACGAGCAGTACTTC
many	TRBV5-1	TRBJ2-1	TRBD2	CASSLTGTSGVVAYNEQFF	TGCGCCAGCAGCTTAACCGGGACTAGCGGCGTAGTAGCCTACAATGAGCAGTTCTTC
many	TRBV12-3/TRBV12-4	TRBJ2-2	TRBD2	CASTITSGRELFF	TGTGCCAGCACGATCACTAGCGGCCGGGAGCTGTTTTTT
large	TRBV6-2/TRBV6-3	TRBJ2-1	NA	CASSHTIGLAGINNEQFF	TGTGCCAGCAGCCATACGATCGGACTGGCGGGGATTAACAATGAGCAGTTCTTC
NA	TRBV6-6	TRBJ1-5	TRBD1	CASSPQGLGNQPQHF	TGTGCCAGCAGCCCACAGGGGTTGGGCAATCAGCCCCAGCATTTT
many	TRBV2	TRBJ2-3	NA	CASSEPRIGDTQYF	TGTGCCAGCAGTGAGCCGAGGATTGGAGATACGCAGTATTTT
many	TRBV12-3/TRBV12-4	TRBJ2-7	NA	CASSARGWQYF	TGTGCCAGCAGTGCCCGGGGGTGGCAGTACTTC
few	TRBV6-6	TRBJ1-2	NA	CASSGGEIGYTF	TGTGCCAGCAGCGGGGGCGAGATCGGCTACACCTTC